The 31 T cell receptor beta chains given below trace back to one sample, sequenced in a study of blood T cell repertoires in COVID-19. Measured with immunoSEQ multiplex PCR; TCRdb has only the in-frame clones, and not every one. This sample has under 250,000 clones, with roughly 85% found just once. Sequenced: peripheral blood. The receptors derive from a man aged 45-65 years who had recovered from COVID-19.

This rearrangement joins TRBV27 to TRBJ1-5, with D uncertain. V was clipped by 6 bases and J by 5 bases, with 14 bases between them. This CDR3 is 14 amino acids long. Germline V gene sequence: CDR1 MNHEY, CDR2 SMNVEV (reference sequence). The CDR3 is CASRPGYDYQPQHF. The CDR3 DNA is TGTGCCAGCAGGCCCGGGTATGATTATCAGCCCCAGCATTTT.

The chain carries TRBV30 and TRBJ1-1; the D is unclear. The CDR3 runs to 14 residues. V lost 3 bases and J 3 bases, leaving 14 bases between the germline ends. Germline-derived CDR1 and CDR2 are GTSNPN and SVGIG (reference sequence). The CDR3 DNA reads TGTGCCTGGAGAAGGAGTAGATGGGACACTGAAGCTTTCTTT. Protein: CAWRRSRWDTEAFF.

The genes are TRBV5-4 and TRBJ2-3; 12 positions match TRBD2. From germline, CDR1 is SGHNT and CDR2 YYREEE (reference sequence). The CDR3 sequence is 18 residues long. V dropped 1 base and J dropped 4; count of bases not matched to a gene: 10. This CDR3 is CASSLSSGRARIPDTQYF. In nucleotides, the CDR3 is TGTGCCAGCAGCTTGTCTAGCGGGAGGGCCAGGATCCCAGATACGCAGTATTTT.

The chain uses TRBV9 and TRBJ1-1; the D gene is possibly TRBD1 (5 bases). CDR1 is SGDLS and CDR2 is YYNGEE in the germline V gene. V was pared by 0 bases and J by 6 bases, with 12 bases between. CDR3 length equals 14 residues. CDR3 in DNA: TGTGCCAGCAGCGTAGACACAGGCAAAGCTGAAGCTTTCTTT. Translated, it gives CASSVDTGKAEAFF.

V gene TRBV28 combines with J gene TRBJ2-7, with a weak D call TRBD2 (6 bases). The V gene lost 6 bases and the J gene lost 2 bases, with 11 bases spanning the gap. Per germline, CDR1 MDHEN and CDR2 SYDVKM. The CDR3 is 13 amino acids. The CDR3 sequence is CASSPGGTYEQYF. CDR3 nucleotide sequence: TGTGCCAGCAGCCCCGGGGGAACCTACGAGCAGTACTTC.

This clone was seen just once. V usage is TRBV4-2 and J usage is TRBJ2-7, with D perhaps matching TRBD2 (6 bases). CDR1 and CDR2 from the germline V gene are LGHNA and YNFKEQ. The CDR3 spans 15 residues. V was shortened by 0 bases and J by 7 bases, with 16 bases between the two germline ends. This CDR3 reads CASSQEGFRAGEQYF. CDR3 nucleotide sequence: TGTGCCAGCAGCCAAGAAGGATTCAGGGCGGGGGAGCAGTACTTC.

The chain recombines TRBV28 with TRBJ2-1; 9 nucleotides align to TRBD2. The germline V gene has CDR1 MDHEN and CDR2 SYDVKM. J gave up 3 bases and V 6 bases, and 6 bases lay outside the gene matches. CDR3 length: 15 amino acids. CDR3 DNA: TGTGCCAGCAGGATCGTAGCGGGGGTCTACAATGAGCAGTTCTTC. Protein product: CASRIVAGVYNEQFF.

The chain couples TRBV24-1 to TRBJ2-3; D is possibly TRBD1 (5 bases). The CDR3 has 16 residues. Trimming removed 0 bases from V and 3 bases from J, with 12 bases in between. Germline V lookup: CDR1 KGHDR, CDR2 SFDVKD. The CDR3 reads CATSDLYKKGTDTQYF. The DNA of the CDR3 is TGTGCCACCAGTGATTTGTACAAAAAGGGGACAGATACGCAGTATTTT.

The chain joins TRBV18 to TRBJ2-1, with 11 nucleotides matching TRBD2. The CDR3 is 16 amino acids. Germline CDR1 KGHSH, CDR2 LQKENI. V dropped 5 bases and J dropped 8; count of bases not matched to a gene: 11. The CDR3 spells CASSANSGRALDEQFF. The CDR3 region has the DNA TGTGCCAGCTCAGCCAATAGCGGGAGGGCCCTGGATGAGCAGTTCTTC.

This chain links TRBV7-9 with TRBJ2-7; D possibly corresponds to TRBD2 (6 bases). The CDR3 is 12 residues long. V shed 5 bases and J shed 6 bases, with 11 bases lying between them. Germline V lookup: CDR1 SEHNR, CDR2 FQNEAQ (reference sequence). CDR3 region: CASSVLGGEQYF. CDR3 coding DNA: TGTGCCAGCAGCGTCCTGGGGGGCGAGCAGTACTTC.

The genes are TRBV7-2 and TRBJ1-3, with a tentative D call TRBD1 (5 bases). The CDR3 covers 14 residues. The germline gives CDR1 SGHTA, CDR2 FQGNSA. The V gene lost 5 bases and the J gene lost 1 base, with 9 bases spanning the gap. CDR3 nucleotides: TGTGCCAGCAGCCCCGACAGTTCTGGAAACACCATATATTTT. It codes for CASSPDSSGNTIYF.

The chain has TRBV2 and TRBJ2-5; 9 nucleotides line up with TRBD2. CDR1 is SNHLY and CDR2 is FYNNEI in the germline V gene. The CDR3 spans 15 residues. J was trimmed by 5 bases and V by 2 bases; bases with no gene match: 6. Written as DNA, the CDR3 is TGTGCCAGCAGTGAAATTAGCGGGGGAAGGGAGACCCAGTACTTC. It yields the protein CASSEISGGRETQYF.

The chain links TRBV5-1 to TRBJ1-1, with TRBD1 matching 7 bases. Germline trimming cut 4 bases from V and 6 bases from J; bases unmatched to any gene: 9. CDR1 is SGHRS, CDR2 YFSETQ, per germline. There are 14 residues in the CDR3. The DNA of the CDR3 is TGCGCCAGCAGCCCTGTCCGGGACAGACCTGAAGCTTTCTTT. Its protein is CASSPVRDRPEAFF.

The chain couples TRBV5-4 to TRBJ2-5; 7 nucleotides line up with TRBD1. CDR1 is SGHNT, CDR2 YYREEE, per germline (reference sequence). The CDR3 extends over 14 amino acids. With V trimmed by 3 bases and J by 2 bases, 4 bases remained unmatched. The CDR3 DNA reads as TGTGCCAGCAGCTCGGGACAGCAACAAGAGACCCAGTACTTC. Its translation is CASSSGQQQETQYF.

This chain links TRBV5-1 with TRBJ1-1; 12 nucleotides line up with TRBD1. Germline V gene lookup returns CDR1 SGHRS and CDR2 YFSETQ. The CDR3 loop spans 15 amino acids. With 3 bases clipped from V and 6 bases from J, the junction kept 6 bases outside the gene matches. This chain's CDR3 is CASSWGTGGTAEAFF. In nucleotides, the CDR3 is TGCGCCAGCAGCTGGGGGACAGGGGGCACGGCTGAAGCTTTCTTT.

The chain couples TRBV28 to TRBJ2-1; TRBD2 aligns across 8 bases. The germline V gene encodes CDR1 MDHEN and CDR2 SYDVKM. The CDR3 totals 15 residues. The ends lost 2 bases at V and 5 bases at J; junction bases unmatched: 5. CDR3 amino acids: CASSLTGTRHNEQFF. In DNA, the CDR3 is TGTGCCAGCAGTTTAACCGGGACTAGACACAATGAGCAGTTCTTC. Filled out from reference TRBV28 and TRBJ2-1, the complete variable domain reads DVKVTQSSRYLVKRTGEKVFLECVQDMDHENMFWYRQDPGLGLRLIYFSYDVKMKEKGDIPEGYSVSREKKERFSLILESASTNQTSMYLCASSLTGTRHNEQFFGPGTRLTVL.

The chain employs TRBV6-5 and TRBJ2-1, with 9 bases that match TRBD2. The CDR3 extends over 16 amino acids. Germline values: CDR1 MNHEY, CDR2 SVGAGI. The V and J ends lost 0 bases and 3 bases, in that order; junction bases with no gene match: 3. The CDR3 DNA follows: TGTGCCAGCAGTTACTCTGGAGCGGGAGGCTACAATGAGCAGTTCTTC. Translated, it gives CASSYSGAGGYNEQFF.

The chain recombines TRBV6-4 with TRBJ2-3; 10 bases are a match to TRBD1. The CDR3 spans 16 residues. Germline-derived CDR1 and CDR2 are MRHNA and SNTAGT. V gave up 5 bases and J gave up 5 bases; unmatched junction bases: 10. The CDR3 bases are TGTGCCAGCAGTCGACAGGGGGCGTCCGTAGGAGATACGCAGTATTTT. Its protein product is CASSRQGASVGDTQYF.

V usage is TRBV6-5 and J usage is TRBJ2-3, with D possibly matching TRBD2 (5 bases). The germline CDR1 and CDR2 sequences are MNHEY and SVGAGI. The V and J ends lost 6 bases and 0 bases respectively, with 13 bases between them. The CDR3 loop spans 15 amino acids. CDR3 sequence: CASRPTSGSTDTQYF. The CDR3 bases are TGTGCCAGCAGACCTACGAGCGGAAGCACAGATACGCAGTATTTT.

The rearrangement joins TRBV10-3 to TRBJ2-7; D is ambiguous. Per germline, CDR1 ENHRY and CDR2 SYGVKD. Trimming took 0 bases from V and 7 from J, leaving 4 bases between them. The CDR3 spans 11 residues. The CDR3 reads CAISESREQYF. Here the CDR3 DNA reads TGTGCCATCAGTGAGTCGCGGGAGCAGTACTTC.

The chain has TRBV5-4 and TRBJ1-4; D is uncertain. CDR1 SGHNT and CDR2 YYREEE come from the germline V gene (reference sequence). V was shortened by 0 bases and J by 8 bases, with 8 bases between the two germline ends. There are 13 residues in the CDR3. CDR3 bases: TGTGCCAGCAGCTTGGTGGCCTCCGAAAAACTGTTTTTT. Protein: CASSLVASEKLFF.

V gene TRBV28 combines with J gene TRBJ2-2; D perhaps matches TRBD2 (5 bases). The CDR3 is 18 residues long. The germline gives CDR1 MDHEN, CDR2 SYDVKM. V lost 3 bases, J lost 1 base, and 18 bases lay in between. The CDR3 bases are TGTGCCAGCAGTTTTATTCCCTTCGGCGGGCTGAACACCGGGGAGCTGTTTTTT. Translation gives CASSFIPFGGLNTGELFF. The variable domain in full, with the rest retrieved from reference TRBV28 and TRBJ2-2, is DVKVTQSSRYLVKRTGEKVFLECVQDMDHENMFWYRQDPGLGLRLIYFSYDVKMKEKGDIPEGYSVSREKKERFSLILESASTNQTSMYLCASSFIPFGGLNTGELFFGEGSRLTVL.

This rearrangement joins TRBV15 to TRBJ1-5, with D unresolved. The length of the CDR3 is 13 residues. CDR1 and CDR2 (germline): LNHNV, YYDKDF (reference sequence). V was clipped by 0 bases and J by 4 bases, with 4 bases between them. The CDR3 protein is CATSRERNQPQHF. Written as DNA, the CDR3 is TGTGCCACCAGCAGAGAGAGGAATCAGCCCCAGCATTTT.

This chain uses TRBV11-2 with TRBJ2-7, with a tentative D call TRBD1 (6 bases). The CDR3 spans 15 residues. Germline V lookup: CDR1 SGHAT, CDR2 FQNNGV. With 3 bases removed from V and 4 bases from J, the gap between germline ends came to 16 bases. CDR3 DNA: TGTGCCAGCAGCTTCTCCGGGACAACGCCTTACGAGCAGTACTTC. Amino acids: CASSFSGTTPYEQYF. Full variable domain (remainder filled in from reference TRBV11-2 and TRBJ2-7): EAGVAQSPRYKIIEKRQSVAFWCNPISGHATLYWYQQILGQGPKLLIQFQNNGVVDDSQLPKDRFSAERLKGVDSTLKIQPAKLEDSAVYLCASSFSGTTPYEQYFGPGTRLTVT.

J is TRBJ2-1 and V is TRBV11-2; D perhaps matches TRBD1 (6 bases). V lost 5 bases, J lost 4 bases, and 9 bases lay in between. CDR1 SGHAT and CDR2 FQNNGV come from the germline V gene. This CDR3 spans 13 amino acids. The CDR3 DNA reads TGTGCCAGCAGCCCACAGGGATACAATGAGCAGTTCTTC. This encodes CASSPQGYNEQFF.

The chain has TRBV10-3 and TRBJ2-3, with no clear D. V lost 3 bases, J lost 3 bases, and 4 bases lay in between. Germline CDR1 and CDR2: ENHRY and SYGVKD. The CDR3 is made up of 12 amino acids. CDR3 residues: CAISDRTDTQYF. The CDR3 DNA follows: TGTGCCATCAGTGATCGGACAGATACGCAGTATTTT.

The chain joins TRBV5-1 to TRBJ2-7, with a weak D call TRBD2 (5 bases). Germline assignment: CDR1 SGHRS and CDR2 YFSETQ. The V and J ends lost 1 base and 2 bases respectively, with 7 bases between them. The CDR3 loop spans 13 amino acids. The CDR3 DNA is TGCGCCAGCAGCTTGACGGGAACCTACGAGCAGTACTTC. Amino acids: CASSLTGTYEQYF.

This chain joins TRBV28 and TRBJ1-6; 7 positions match TRBD1. Per the germline V gene, CDR1 is MDHEN and CDR2 is SYDVKM. The CDR3 loop spans 17 amino acids. J gave up 2 bases and V 5 bases, and 9 bases lay outside the gene matches. The CDR3 region is CASSQRQGIAYNSPLHF. Here the CDR3 DNA reads TGTGCCAGCAGTCAACGACAGGGCATAGCCTATAATTCACCCCTCCACTTT.

J is TRBJ1-2 and V is TRBV6-2 or TRBV6-3; D gene uncertain. Per germline, CDR1 MNHEY and CDR2 SVGEGT. CDR3 size: 12 residues. V shed 2 bases and J shed 8 bases, with 9 bases lying between them. The CDR3 here is CASSYEAVGYTF. In nucleotides, the CDR3 is TGTGCCAGCAGTTACGAGGCTGTCGGCTACACCTTC.

V gene TRBV5-6 combines with J gene TRBJ2-3; D not resolved. The CDR3 covers 16 residues. Germline CDR1 reads SGHDT; CDR2 reads YYEEEE. Trimming shortened V by 1 base and J by 3 bases, and 15 bases separated the two germline ends. CDR3 nucleotide sequence: TGTGCCAGCAGCTTGCTGAGCGCCATGGGTACAGATACGCAGTATTTT. Protein sequence: CASSLLSAMGTDTQYF.

The chain uses TRBV28 and TRBJ1-3; D is perhaps TRBD1 (5 bases). Trimming took 3 bases from V and 7 from J, leaving 13 bases between them. Germline V CDR1 and CDR2: MDHEN, SYDVKM. The CDR3 extends over 14 amino acids. The CDR3 DNA follows: TGTGCCAGCAGTTTTGCCAGGGTCGCGAACACCATATATTTT. Its protein is CASSFARVANTIYF.